These T cell receptor beta chains were read from a single sample in a study of cytomegalovirus exposure and HLA in healthy donors. Data came from immunoSEQ multiplex PCR; TCRdb stores just in-frame clones and leaves some out. The data show approximately 150,000 clones, with roughly a tenth seen just once and 1.5% to 2% held by the top ten. Sequenced sample: PBMCs. These receptor sequences come from a male donor in good health and CMV-seronegative. The CDR3 runs from the conserved cysteine through the conserved F or W. Fields, in order: clone size, V gene, D gene, J gene, CDR3 protein, CDR3 DNA. A D gene is named only where the DNA matches it firmly. Where a row states a size, it is once, few, many or the class of an expanded clone; other rows omit it.

clone_size: few; v_call: TRBV27; d_call: TRBD2; j_call: TRBJ2-3; cdr3_aa: CATRRRLADPSTDTQYF; cdr3_nt: TGTGCCACCCGAAGGAGACTAGCGGACCCCAGCACAGATACGCAGTATTTT
clone_size: -; v_call: TRBV7-9; d_call: -; j_call: TRBJ1-2; cdr3_aa: CASSLEANYGYTF; cdr3_nt: TGTGCCAGCAGCTTAGAAGCGAACTATGGCTACACCTTC
clone_size: -; v_call: TRBV29-1; d_call: -; j_call: TRBJ2-7; cdr3_aa: CSARTRTYEQYF; cdr3_nt: TGCAGCGCTCGGACACGAACCTACGAGCAGTACTTC
clone_size: few; v_call: TRBV9; d_call: -; j_call: TRBJ1-3; cdr3_aa: CASSVARGNTIYF; cdr3_nt: TGTGCCAGCAGCGTAGCTAGAGGAAACACCATATATTTT
clone_size: -; v_call: TRBV28; d_call: TRBD2; j_call: TRBJ2-7; cdr3_aa: CASSLSSLVAGHVSYEQYF; cdr3_nt: TGTGCCAGCAGTTTAAGCTCATTGGTAGCGGGGCACGTCTCCTACGAGCAGTACTTC
clone_size: -; v_call: TRBV4-3; d_call: -; j_call: TRBJ1-5; cdr3_aa: CASSQDRQGINQPQHF; cdr3_nt: TGCGCCAGCAGCCAAGATAGGCAGGGTATCAATCAGCCCCAGCATTTT
clone_size: few; v_call: TRBV4-1; d_call: TRBD2; j_call: TRBJ2-7; cdr3_aa: CASSQPEQRDHEQYF; cdr3_nt: TGCGCCAGCAGCCAGCCGGAACAGCGGGACCACGAGCAGTACTTC
clone_size: few; v_call: TRBV14; d_call: TRBD1; j_call: TRBJ1-4; cdr3_aa: CASSGRDRPGEKLFF; cdr3_nt: TGTGCCAGCAGCGGACGGGACAGGCCGGGTGAAAAACTGTTTTTT
clone_size: -; v_call: TRBV6-5; d_call: TRBD1; j_call: TRBJ1-6; cdr3_aa: CASSYRQGDSPLHF; cdr3_nt: TGTGCCAGCAGTTACAGACAGGGGGATTCACCCCTCCACTTT
clone_size: -; v_call: TRBV2; d_call: TRBD2; j_call: TRBJ2-3; cdr3_aa: CASSVAGGADTQYF; cdr3_nt: TGTGCCAGCAGTGTGGCGGGAGGCGCAGATACGCAGTATTTT
clone_size: -; v_call: TRBV6-5; d_call: -; j_call: TRBJ2-5; cdr3_aa: CASSYSPQGQETQYF; cdr3_nt: TGTGCCAGCAGTTACTCGCCGCAGGGACAAGAGACCCAGTACTTC
clone_size: few; v_call: TRBV5-1; d_call: TRBD1; j_call: TRBJ2-5; cdr3_aa: CASSFTGAAETQYF; cdr3_nt: TGCGCCAGCAGCTTCACAGGGGCAGCGGAGACCCAGTACTTC
clone_size: few; v_call: TRBV5-1; d_call: TRBD1; j_call: TRBJ1-4; cdr3_aa: CASSLDRGYEKLFF; cdr3_nt: TGCGCCAGCAGCTTGGACAGGGGTTATGAAAAACTGTTTTTT
clone_size: few; v_call: TRBV10-3; d_call: -; j_call: TRBJ1-1; cdr3_aa: CAISSGLTEAFF; cdr3_nt: TGTGCCATCAGTTCAGGGTTGACTGAAGCTTTCTTT
clone_size: -; v_call: TRBV7-2; d_call: -; j_call: TRBJ1-1; cdr3_aa: CASSKIDREAFF; cdr3_nt: TGTGCCAGCAGCAAAATAGACAGGGAAGCTTTCTTT
clone_size: few; v_call: TRBV5-4; d_call: -; j_call: TRBJ2-1; cdr3_aa: CASSLAAGNSYNEQFF; cdr3_nt: TGTGCCAGCAGCTTGGCCGCGGGGAACTCCTACAATGAGCAGTTCTTC
clone_size: -; v_call: TRBV7-9; d_call: TRBD1; j_call: TRBJ2-3; cdr3_aa: CASTLGQGADTQYF; cdr3_nt: TGTGCCAGCACCTTGGGACAGGGAGCAGATACGCAGTATTTT
clone_size: -; v_call: TRBV4-3; d_call: -; j_call: TRBJ1-2; cdr3_aa: CASSQGRGPWDGYTF; cdr3_nt: TGCGCCAGCAGCCAAGGAAGGGGCCCCTGGGATGGCTACACCTTC
clone_size: -; v_call: TRBV5-4; d_call: TRBD1; j_call: TRBJ1-3; cdr3_aa: CASSFGTGGITGNTIYF; cdr3_nt: TGTGCCAGCAGCTTCGGGACAGGGGGAATCACTGGAAACACCATATATTTT
clone_size: -; v_call: TRBV10-2; d_call: TRBD2; j_call: TRBJ2-3; cdr3_aa: CASSETSGVTDTQYF; cdr3_nt: TGCGCCAGCAGCGAGACTAGCGGGGTCACAGATACGCAGTATTTT
clone_size: -; v_call: TRBV5-1; d_call: TRBD1; j_call: TRBJ1-1; cdr3_aa: CASSLSGQDSNTEAFF; cdr3_nt: TGCGCCAGCAGCTTGTCGGGACAGGATTCGAACACTGAAGCTTTCTTT
clone_size: few; v_call: TRBV6-6; d_call: -; j_call: TRBJ2-7; cdr3_aa: CASSYATETYEQYF; cdr3_nt: TGTGCCAGCAGTTACGCGACAGAAACCTACGAGCAGTACTTC
clone_size: -; v_call: TRBV5-4; d_call: TRBD1; j_call: TRBJ1-3; cdr3_aa: CASSGGQLSGNTIYF; cdr3_nt: TGTGCCAGCAGCGGGGGACAGCTCTCTGGAAACACCATATATTTT
clone_size: few; v_call: TRBV6-5; d_call: -; j_call: TRBJ1-4; cdr3_aa: CASSARTATNEKLFF; cdr3_nt: TGTGCCAGCAGTGCGCGGACAGCAACTAATGAAAAACTGTTTTTT
clone_size: few; v_call: TRBV10-1; d_call: -; j_call: TRBJ1-5; cdr3_aa: CASSECCAGPFQGGNQPQHF; cdr3_nt: TGCGCCAGCAGTGAGTGCTGCGCCGGACCCTTTCAAGGGGGCAATCAGCCCCAGCATTTT
clone_size: -; v_call: TRBV7-2; d_call: TRBD1; j_call: TRBJ2-7; cdr3_aa: CASSLGDRGYEQYF; cdr3_nt: TGTGCCAGCAGCCTCGGTGACAGGGGCTACGAGCAGTACTTC
clone_size: -; v_call: TRBV7-9; d_call: TRBD2; j_call: TRBJ2-1; cdr3_aa: CASSSLAGGSYNEQFF; cdr3_nt: TGTGCCAGCAGCTCGCTAGCGGGTGGCTCCTACAATGAGCAGTTCTTC
clone_size: -; v_call: TRBV10-3; d_call: -; j_call: TRBJ1-4; cdr3_aa: CATGGEKLFF; cdr3_nt: TGTGCCACAGGAGGTGAAAAACTGTTTTTT
clone_size: few; v_call: TRBV4-3; d_call: -; j_call: TRBJ1-4; cdr3_aa: CASSQDIPVGKLFF; cdr3_nt: TGCGCCAGCAGCCAAGATATACCGGTCGGAAAACTGTTTTTT
clone_size: -; v_call: TRBV27; d_call: -; j_call: TRBJ2-3; cdr3_aa: CASSLRGGGPPTDTQYF; cdr3_nt: TGTGCCAGCAGTTTACGAGGGGGGGGCCCCCCCACAGATACGCAGTATTTT
clone_size: few; v_call: TRBV5-1; d_call: TRBD1; j_call: TRBJ2-7; cdr3_aa: CASSARDRSSYEQYF; cdr3_nt: TGCGCCAGCAGCGCCCGGGACAGGAGCTCCTACGAGCAGTACTTC
clone_size: few; v_call: TRBV7-2; d_call: -; j_call: TRBJ1-1; cdr3_aa: CASSFVGGTEAFF; cdr3_nt: TGTGCCAGCAGCTTCGTGGGGGGCACTGAAGCTTTCTTT
clone_size: -; v_call: TRBV10-3; d_call: TRBD1; j_call: TRBJ1-1; cdr3_aa: CAIRPTGTMNTEAFF; cdr3_nt: TGTGCCATCAGACCGACAGGGACAATGAACACTGAAGCTTTCTTT
clone_size: few; v_call: TRBV7-9; d_call: TRBD2; j_call: TRBJ2-1; cdr3_aa: CASSSGTSGINEQFF; cdr3_nt: TGTGCCAGCAGCTCCGGGACTAGCGGAATCAATGAGCAGTTCTTC
clone_size: few; v_call: TRBV19; d_call: TRBD1; j_call: TRBJ1-1; cdr3_aa: CASSPRDRGEGNTEAFF; cdr3_nt: TGTGCCAGTAGTCCGCGAGACAGGGGGGAGGGGAACACTGAAGCTTTCTTT
clone_size: few; v_call: TRBV27; d_call: -; j_call: TRBJ2-1; cdr3_aa: CASSSRFGGNEQFF; cdr3_nt: TGTGCCAGCAGTTCAAGGTTCGGGGGCAATGAGCAGTTCTTC
clone_size: -; v_call: TRBV2; d_call: -; j_call: TRBJ2-5; cdr3_aa: CASAGGYQETQYF; cdr3_nt: TGTGCCAGCGCCGGGGGATACCAAGAGACCCAGTACTTC
clone_size: -; v_call: TRBV29-1; d_call: -; j_call: TRBJ1-2; cdr3_aa: CSVDVQSYGYTF; cdr3_nt: TGCAGCGTTGACGTACAAAGCTATGGCTACACCTTC
clone_size: -; v_call: TRBV5-1; d_call: TRBD1; j_call: TRBJ2-2; cdr3_aa: CASRPTGVPRRPGELFF; cdr3_nt: TGCGCCAGCCGCCCGACAGGGGTCCCACGTAGGCCCGGGGAGCTGTTTTTT
clone_size: few; v_call: TRBV7-2; d_call: TRBD2; j_call: TRBJ2-4; cdr3_aa: CASSLRLAAKNIQYF; cdr3_nt: TGTGCCAGCAGCTTGCGACTAGCGGCCAAAAACATTCAGTACTTC
clone_size: -; v_call: TRBV29-1; d_call: -; j_call: TRBJ2-2; cdr3_aa: CSVELALAGELFF; cdr3_nt: TGCAGCGTTGAACTAGCGTTAGCCGGGGAGCTGTTTTTT
clone_size: few; v_call: TRBV5-8; d_call: TRBD1; j_call: TRBJ1-2; cdr3_aa: CASSSGQGRDGYTF; cdr3_nt: TGTGCCAGCAGCTCGGGACAGGGAAGGGATGGCTACACCTTC
clone_size: few; v_call: TRBV6-1; d_call: TRBD1; j_call: TRBJ2-4; cdr3_aa: CASSVQVSGQGTNIQYF; cdr3_nt: TGTGCCAGCAGTGTCCAGGTGTCCGGACAGGGTACAAACATTCAGTACTTC
clone_size: -; v_call: TRBV6-1; d_call: -; j_call: TRBJ1-1; cdr3_aa: CASSESNTEAFF; cdr3_nt: TGTGCCAGCAGTGAATCTAACACTGAAGCTTTCTTT
clone_size: few; v_call: TRBV6-5; d_call: -; j_call: TRBJ1-6; cdr3_aa: CASSFYRAEHNSPLHF; cdr3_nt: TGTGCCAGCAGTTTCTACAGGGCCGAGCATAATTCACCCCTCCACTTT
clone_size: few; v_call: TRBV18; d_call: -; j_call: TRBJ1-2; cdr3_aa: CASSLGPGQQNYGYTF; cdr3_nt: TGTGCCAGCTCACTGGGGCCCGGACAGCAGAACTATGGCTACACCTTC
clone_size: -; v_call: TRBV28; d_call: -; j_call: TRBJ2-7; cdr3_aa: CASSYREDSYEQYF; cdr3_nt: TGTGCCAGCAGTTACAGGGAAGACTCCTACGAGCAGTACTTC
clone_size: few; v_call: TRBV7-9; d_call: -; j_call: TRBJ2-3; cdr3_aa: CASSPILRADTQYF; cdr3_nt: TGTGCCAGCAGCCCCATCCTGCGTGCAGATACGCAGTATTTT